This TCR beta chain comes out of a study of response to subunit inactivated influenza vaccine (dated by TCRdb to 2016 to 2018). Regarding the study in general: Deep quantitative T cell receptor repertoire profiling was used in the study to track responses to a trivalent subunit inactivated influenza vaccine. Summary of the overall study and its limitations: The authors proposed that each seasonal influenza vaccination may bring in only a limited number of new T cells.

From the cysteine through the phenylalanine, the CDR3 covers 13 amino acids. Of all the DNA, just the CDR3 is kept, 39 bases in frame from base 1. Taken from the germline V gene, the CDR1 and CDR2 loops are SGHRS and YFSETQ. Trimming leaves V shorter by 4 bases and J shorter by 4 bases, with the junction holding 3 bases beyond the gene matches. The library was built by means of RT-PCR. The run used an Illumina HiSeq 2500. TCRdb reprocessing: public reads trimmed at Q25 with fastp, clones called with MiXCR, in-frame beta chains kept. CDR3 protein duplicates are merged, each entry listing the most common genes and DNA. This sample lists about 570,000 distinct CDR3 sequences; 12% were detected once. Roughly 10% of the sample comes from the top ten. In regard to this clonotype: Its antigen is currently not known. Base-call qualities are not available, and no considerably larger clone is one nucleotide away.

The sequences come from PBMCs from blood, collected on the day of vaccination. The receptor's source is a man in his forties or fifties who received an inactivated influenza vaccine. Donor details come from another sample of the same person, matched by shared clones. The rearranged chain carries TRBV5-1 and TRBJ2-3; 7 middle bases align to TRBD1. At the DNA level, the sequence is TGCGCCAGCAGCGGGGGACAGTCAGATACGCAGTATTTT. Translated, this gives CASSGGQSDTQYF.